Below are 26 T cell receptor beta chains sequenced from a single sample in a study of cytotoxic CD8 clonotypes in ibrutinib-treated CLL. Assay used: immunoSEQ multiplex PCR; TCRdb lists only in-frame clones, some missing. The table lists 150,000 or so clones, 70% to 85% of them singletons, with about 2% in the top ten. The sequences come from PBMCs, collected after 12 months of ibrutinib treatment. These receptors came from a human donor with chronic lymphocytic leukemia.

The V call is TRBV10-2, the J call TRBJ2-7; unclear D gene. V lost 7 bases and J lost 0, with 10 bases in between. The CDR3 has 13 residues. Germline CDR1 WSHSY, CDR2 SAAADI. This chain's CDR3 is CASTQADSYEQYF. CDR3 nucleotide sequence: TGCGCCAGCACTCAGGCTGACTCCTACGAGCAGTACTTC.

On this clone itself: At the DNA level, this CDR3 is encoded by other sequences in the same sample as well. The chain joins TRBV7-3 to TRBJ2-1; D may match TRBD1 or TRBD2 (5 bases each). The CDR3 has 14 residues. V lost 3 bases and J lost 1, with 7 bases in between. In germline, CDR1 is SGHTA, CDR2 FQGTGA. CDR3 coding DNA: TGTGCCAGCAGCTTGGGGGAATCCTACAATGAGCAGTTCTTC. Protein sequence: CASSLGESYNEQFF.

The chain combines TRBV4-2 with TRBJ2-1; the match to TRBD2 covers 16 bases. Trimming at V came to 4 bases and at J to 9 bases, leaving 3 bases not matched to a gene. Germline V CDR1 and CDR2: LGHNA, YNFKEQ. This CDR3 comprises 15 residues. CDR3 sequence (DNA): TGTGCCAGCAGCCTCGGGACTAGCGGGGGGGCTGAGCAGTTCTTC. It specifies CASSLGTSGGAEQFF.

The chain is built from TRBV7-3 and TRBJ1-1; tentative D call: TRBD1 (5 bases). There are 13 residues in the CDR3. The V gene lost 6 bases and the J gene lost 5 bases, with 13 bases spanning the gap. Germline V CDR1 and CDR2: SGHTA, FQGTGA. The CDR3, as DNA: TGTGCCAGCAGATACGGGGGAAGTACTGAAGCTTTCTTT. It is translated as CASRYGGSTEAFF.

J is TRBJ2-5 and V is TRBV10-3; tentative D call: TRBD2 (6 bases). From germline, CDR1 is ENHRY and CDR2 SYGVKD. The length of the CDR3 is 14 residues. Trimming took 4 bases from V and 3 from J, leaving 12 bases between them. The CDR3 sequence: CAISGAGTKETQYF. The CDR3 nucleotides are TGTGCCATCAGTGGGGCGGGGACGAAAGAGACCCAGTACTTC.

The chain combines TRBV14 with TRBJ2-7, with D tentatively TRBD2 (5 bases). Per the germline V gene, CDR1 is SGHDN and CDR2 is FVKESK. The CDR3 has 15 residues. V was trimmed by 4 bases and J by 3 bases, leaving 16 bases between them. This chain's CDR3 is CASSPWRNGDYEQYF. CDR3 in DNA: TGTGCCAGCAGCCCCTGGAGGAACGGGGACTACGAGCAGTACTTC.

The V and J genes are TRBV28 and TRBJ2-2; D unclear. The V end was cut by 4 bases, the J end by 6 bases, with 12 bases between. The CDR3 spans 14 residues. CDR1 and CDR2 (germline): MDHEN, SYDVKM. CDR3 DNA: TGTGCCAGCAGTTATAGGCTATACGCCGGGGAGCTGTTTTTT. Translated, it gives CASSYRLYAGELFF.

The chain combines TRBV6-5 with TRBJ2-7; weak D call: TRBD2 (6 bases). V was clipped by 0 bases and J by 5 bases, with 17 bases between them. CDR1 is MNHEY, CDR2 SVGAGI, per germline. The CDR3 length is 16 residues. The CDR3 nucleotides read TGTGCCAGCAGTTACTCGAATAACTGGAGCGGGCACGAGCAGTACTTC. Protein product: CASSYSNNWSGHEQYF.

The gene calls are TRBV5-4 and TRBJ2-2, with 12 bases lining up with TRBD2. V shed 4 bases, J shed 2 bases, and the junction held 3 bases outside the gene matches. Germline CDR1 reads SGHNT; CDR2 reads YYREEE (reference sequence). The CDR3 sequence is 16 residues long. CDR3 residues: CASSEGLAGNTGELFF. CDR3 DNA sequence: TGTGCCAGCAGCGAGGGACTAGCGGGCAACACCGGGGAGCTGTTTTTT.

The V call is TRBV7-6, the J call TRBJ2-1, with 10 positions matching TRBD1. The V and J ends lost 5 bases and 5 bases, in that order; junction bases with no gene match: 6. CDR1 SGHVS and CDR2 FNYEAQ come from the germline V gene. The CDR3 is 15 residues long. The chain's CDR3 is CASSDGQGVNNEQFF. The DNA for the CDR3 is TGTGCCAGCAGCGACGGACAGGGGGTGAACAATGAGCAGTTCTTC.

This sequence joins TRBV6-6 and TRBJ1-5; D is ambiguous. Trimming pared 2 bases from V and 9 bases from J, leaving 8 bases between. The CDR3 has 12 amino acids. From germline, CDR1 is MNHNY and CDR2 SVGAGI (reference sequence). The CDR3 DNA reads as TGTGCCAGCAGTTACCCCTTAGGGCCCCAGCATTTT. This gives the protein CASSYPLGPQHF.

This chain joins TRBV9 and TRBJ2-3, with 8 bases matching TRBD2. This CDR3 is built from 16 residues. Germline CDR1 reads SGDLS; CDR2 reads YYNGEE. The V gene end was trimmed by 5 bases and the J gene end by 2 bases; junction bases not matched to a gene: 10. The CDR3 DNA sequence: TGTGCCAGCAGTCGGTTGGGCGGGAGGTCCACAGATACGCAGTATTTT. It codes for CASSRLGGRSTDTQYF.

The rearrangement uses TRBV11-2 and TRBJ2-3; the match to TRBD2 covers 8 bases. In germline, CDR1 is SGHAT, CDR2 FQNNGV. The CDR3 length is 13 residues. The V gene end was trimmed by 6 bases and the J gene end by 5 bases; junction bases not matched to a gene: 4. In nucleotides, the CDR3 is TGTGCCAGCAGAGGACTAGCCGGAGATACGCAGTATTTT. Its protein product is CASRGLAGDTQYF.

The chain carries TRBV19 and TRBJ1-5; tentative D call: TRBD1 (6 bases). Germline CDR1 LNHDA, CDR2 SQIVND (reference sequence). The CDR3 spans 15 residues. V dropped 7 bases and J dropped 6 bases, with 19 bases sitting between them. Written as DNA, the CDR3 is TGTGCCAGTATCCGCGGACAGTTGGGGACTCAGCCCCAGCATTTT. Translating gives CASIRGQLGTQPQHF.

V and J are TRBV2 and TRBJ2-5, with no clear D. CDR3 length: 13 residues. Trimming removed 6 bases at V and 1 base at J, with 9 bases between. Germline lookup yields CDR1 SNHLY and CDR2 FYNNEI. The CDR3, as DNA: TGTGCCAGCAGAAACATGCCCCAAGAGACCCAGTACTTC. This translates into CASRNMPQETQYF. The full variable domain, with the rest looked up from reference TRBV2 and TRBJ2-5, is EPEVTQTPSHQVTQMGQEVILRCVPISNHLYFYWYRQILGQKVEFLVSFYNNEISEKSEIFDDQFSVERPDGSNFTLKIRSTKLEDSAMYFCASRNMPQETQYFGPGTRLLVL.

This clone was counted only a few times. Sequence at one end of the junction differs from germline and may be a read error. The chain is built from TRBV5-8 and TRBJ1-3; D gene ambiguous. The CDR3 contains 14 residues. Germline values: CDR1 SGHTS, CDR2 YDEGEE. CDR3: CASSPEASVNTIYF. The DNA for the CDR3 is TGTGCCAGCAGCCCAGAGGCATCTGTAAACACCATATATTTT.

To note about this clone: In the same sample, other DNA sequences code for this CDR3. The V call is TRBV28, the J call TRBJ2-7; D ambiguous. The CDR3 has 11 residues. The V gene lost 5 bases and the J gene lost 3 bases, with 5 bases spanning the gap. CDR1 and CDR2 (germline): MDHEN, SYDVKM. CDR3: CASSRNYEQYF. The CDR3 region has the DNA TGTGCCAGCAGTCGTAACTACGAGCAGTACTTC.

The chain joins TRBV29-1 to TRBJ2-3; perhaps TRBD1 as D (6 bases). Germline CDR1 SQVTM, CDR2 ANQGSEA. This CDR3 contains 16 residues. V was shortened by 4 bases and J by 0 bases, with 17 bases between the two germline ends. CDR3 loop: CSVVGRGSRSTDTQYF. The CDR3 DNA sequence: TGCAGCGTTGTAGGCAGGGGTTCGAGGAGCACAGATACGCAGTATTTT.

This clone was observed once. The chain has TRBV15 and TRBJ1-3, with D possibly TRBD1 on 5 matching bases. The CDR3 sequence is 15 residues long. With 1 base removed from V and 14 bases from J, the gap between germline ends came to 21 bases. In germline, CDR1 is LNHNV, CDR2 YYDKDF (reference sequence). The CDR3 loop is CATSRGLGTSNSVYF. For the CDR3, the DNA is TGTGCCACCAGCAGAGGACTCGGGACGTCCAATTCCGTATATTTT.

The chain uses TRBV11-2 and TRBJ1-1; TRBD1 matches at 9 bases. The CDR3 is 15 residues long. The V gene's germline CDR1 is SGHAT and CDR2 FQNNGV. V shed 5 bases and J 0 bases; nucleotides not matched to a gene: 4. CDR3 sequence (DNA): TGTGCCAGCAGCACGAGGACAGGGGTGAACACTGAAGCTTTCTTT. Its protein is CASSTRTGVNTEAFF.

The chain links TRBV2 to TRBJ1-2, with a possible D match to TRBD1 (6 bases). Per germline, CDR1 SNHLY and CDR2 FYNNEI. V shed 5 bases and J shed 0 bases, with 13 bases lying between them. This CDR3 comprises 15 residues. CDR3 sequence (DNA): TGTGCCAGCAGTCCTCAGAGGGGGGCTAACTATGGCTACACCTTC. Translation: CASSPQRGANYGYTF.

The genes are TRBV19 and TRBJ1-5, with no clear D. Germline assignment: CDR1 LNHDA and CDR2 SQIVND (reference sequence). Trimming left V 2 bases short and J 5 bases short, with 19 bases between. This CDR3 comprises 17 residues. The CDR3 DNA reads as TGTGCCAGTAGTATATCCATGAGGAGACAACAATATCAGCCCCAGCATTTT. The encoded protein is CASSISMRRQQYQPQHF.

The rearrangement joins TRBV7-3 to TRBJ1-3; D is unclear. The germline V gene encodes CDR1 SGHTA and CDR2 FQGTGA. Trimming shortened V by 5 bases and J by 8 bases, and 13 bases separated the two germline ends. The CDR3 has 13 residues. The CDR3 protein is CASSASREDTIYF. The DNA for the CDR3 is TGTGCCAGCAGCGCCTCACGGGAGGACACCATATATTTT. Based on the CDR3 plus reference TRBV7-3 and TRBJ1-3, the full variable domain is GAGVSQTPSNKVTEKGKYVELRCDPISGHTALYWYRQSLGQGPEFLIYFQGTGAADDSGLPNDRFFAVRPEGSVSTLKIQRTERGDSAVYLCASSASREDTIYFGEGSWLTVV.

The table lists this clone with a count of one. This rearrangement joins TRBV27 to TRBJ2-7; the match to TRBD2 covers 7 bases. CDR3 length: 13 residues. Germline V CDR1 and CDR2: MNHEY, SMNVEV (reference sequence). Trimming cost V 4 bases and J 8 bases; bases outside gene matches: 8. The CDR3 protein is CASSSGRRSQQYF. CDR3 DNA sequence: TGTGCCAGCAGTTCCGGGAGGCGCTCCCAGCAGTACTTC.

The chain is built from TRBV5-6 and TRBJ1-1, with D perhaps matching TRBD1 (6 bases). The CDR3 contains 15 residues. Germline CDR1 reads SGHDT; CDR2 reads YYEEEE. With 4 bases removed from V and 7 bases from J, the gap between germline ends came to 20 bases. As DNA, the CDR3 is TGTGCCAGCAGCCCTGAACCGGGGGCTTCGGATGAAGCTTTCTTT. Its protein is CASSPEPGASDEAFF.

In its sample, this clone was seen a few times. The chain couples TRBV5-6 to TRBJ1-1; TRBD1 matches at 11 bases. CDR1 SGHDT and CDR2 YYEEEE come from the germline V gene. This CDR3 region has 16 residues. J gave up 1 base and V 2 bases, and 4 bases lay outside the gene matches. CDR3 DNA sequence: TGTGCCAGCAGCTTCCGGGACAGGGGGTGGAACACTGAAGCTTTCTTT. It specifies CASSFRDRGWNTEAFF.